The rows below give T cell receptor beta chains drawn from one sample of a study of shared clonotypes between healthy human individuals. Here immunoSEQ multiplex PCR was the method, and the copy in TCRdb shows in-frame clones only, minus some. The sample holds approximately 620,000 clones, around 97% seen once. The sequenced sample was naive CD4+ T cells sorted from blood. These receptors all come from a woman between 25 and 40 years old in good health. The CDR3 runs from the conserved cysteine through the conserved F or W. D genes are given only for firm matches. Part of the rows lack a size; the others show once, few, many or a class for expanded clones.

v_call,j_call,clone_size,d_call,cdr3_nt,cdr3_aa
TRBV5-1,TRBJ2-5,-,TRBD1,TGCGCCAGCAGTTACCCTCAGGGGGCAGGGGAGACCCAGTACTTC,CASSYPQGAGETQYF
TRBV6-7,TRBJ1-5,-,TRBD1,TGTGCCAGCAGTTATCCGGGACAGGATATATTGTATAGCAATCAGCCCCAGCATTTT,CASSYPGQDILYSNQPQHF
TRBV7-2,TRBJ2-5,-,TRBD1,TGTGCCAGCAGCCAGGGCGGACAGGGTGAAGAGACCCAGTACTTC,CASSQGGQGEETQYF
TRBV5-1,TRBJ1-2,once,TRBD1,TGCGCCAGCAGCTTCGGACAGGGACAGGTCGGCTACACCTTC,CASSFGQGQVGYTF
TRBV30,TRBJ2-7,-,TRBD1,TGTGCCTGGAGTGGCATGACAGGGTCTCAGAGCTACGAGCAGTACTTC,CAWSGMTGSQSYEQYF
TRBV7-6,TRBJ2-1,-,TRBD2,TGTGCCAGCAGTCGGACTAGCGGGAGGGCCGGGCAGTTCTTC,CASSRTSGRAGQFF
TRBV4-1,TRBJ2-7,-,-,TGCGCCAGCAGCCCCACCCAGGGGGGTGTCTACGAGCAGTACTTC,CASSPTQGGVYEQYF
TRBV30,TRBJ2-7,-,-,TGTGCCGGGACGCGGGCAGGGAAACCCTACGAGCAGTACTTC,CAGTRAGKPYEQYF
TRBV9,TRBJ2-1,-,-,TGTGCCAGCAGCGCCCCACTAATTGAGCAGTTCTTC,CASSAPLIEQFF
TRBV5-1,TRBJ1-2,-,-,TGCGCCAGCAGCATGGACGGACCAAACTATGGCTACACCTTC,CASSMDGPNYGYTF
TRBV5-8,TRBJ1-1,-,TRBD1,TGTGCCAGCAGCTCTGGACAGGGACACACTGAAGCTTTCTTT,CASSSGQGHTEAFF
TRBV19,TRBJ2-7,-,-,TGTGCCAGTAGTCCCCTTTTTAACCCCTACGAGCAGTACTTC,CASSPLFNPYEQYF
TRBV7-2,TRBJ2-5,-,TRBD2,TGTGCCAGCACCGGAGGAGCTAGCGGGACGGTGGAGACCCAGTACTTC,CASTGGASGTVETQYF
TRBV10-1,TRBJ2-6,-,-,TGCGCCAGCAGTGACGGGGTCCCTGGGGCCAACGTCCTGACTTTC,CASSDGVPGANVLTF
TRBV9,TRBJ2-7,-,-,TGTGCCAGCAGCACCGGGGTTTCCTACGAGCAGTACTTC,CASSTGVSYEQYF
TRBV7-9,TRBJ1-3,-,-,TGTGCCAGCAGACACCCCTCTGGAAACACCATATATTTT,CASRHPSGNTIYF
TRBV11-1,TRBJ2-6,-,TRBD2,TGTGCCAGCAGCTTACGAGGCGGGAGAATCGGGGCCAACGTCCTGACTTTC,CASSLRGGRIGANVLTF
TRBV19,TRBJ2-1,-,-,TGTGCCAGTAGTATAGATCGCAGGCTAGCACCCTACAATGAGCAGTTCTTC,CASSIDRRLAPYNEQFF
TRBV9,TRBJ1-3,-,-,TGTGCCAGCAGCGTATTGCACGGGGGTGGAAACACCATATATTTT,CASSVLHGGGNTIYF
TRBV15,TRBJ1-5,-,-,TGTGCCACCAGCAGTCCGGGGAGAGGGAGCAATCAGCCCCAGCATTTT,CATSSPGRGSNQPQHF
TRBV28,TRBJ1-4,-,-,TGTGCCAGCAGGCTTACTTCAACTAATGAAAAACTGTTTTTT,CASRLTSTNEKLFF
TRBV5-1,TRBJ2-1,-,TRBD1,TGCGCCAGCAGCGTCGGGACAGGGTCCTACAATGAGCAGTTCTTC,CASSVGTGSYNEQFF
TRBV4-1,TRBJ2-7,-,TRBD2,TGCGCCAGCAGCCAAGATTGGGGAGGGCCTAAATACGAGCAGTACTTC,CASSQDWGGPKYEQYF
TRBV29-1,TRBJ2-2,-,-,TGCAGCGTTGAGGGCGGTAACACCGGGGAGCTGTTTTTT,CSVEGGNTGELFF
TRBV9,TRBJ2-3,-,-,TGTGCCAGCAGCTCTACGAGCGGAAGCACAGATACGCAGTATTTT,CASSSTSGSTDTQYF
TRBV18,TRBJ1-5,-,-,TGTGCCAGCTCGCCGGACCTTAATCAGCCCCAGCATTTT,CASSPDLNQPQHF
TRBV2,TRBJ2-7,-,-,TGTGCCGGTAGCTTTGTTGGGGCATCCTACGAGCAGTACTTC,CAGSFVGASYEQYF
TRBV6-1,TRBJ1-5,-,-,TGTGCCAGCAGTGACAGGAGGGGCGCGGGCAATCAGCCCCAGCATTTT,CASSDRRGAGNQPQHF
TRBV10-3,TRBJ2-7,-,-,TGTGCCATCAGTGAGCGGCAGGGTCACTCCTACGAGCAGTACTTC,CAISERQGHSYEQYF
TRBV19,TRBJ1-4,-,-,TGTGCCAGTAGTATTCGGCAGTCTGCAACTAATGAAAAACTGTTTTTT,CASSIRQSATNEKLFF
TRBV19,TRBJ2-7,-,-,TGTGCCAGTAGTAGGAGGGACCAACTTTGGGAGCAGTACTTC,CASSRRDQLWEQYF
TRBV7-2,TRBJ2-5,-,-,TGTGCCAGCAGCCCCCGGTGGCTACCTTTGGAGACCCAGTACTTC,CASSPRWLPLETQYF
TRBV5-1,TRBJ2-1,-,-,TGCGCCAGCAGCTTGGGGCGGGATGAGCAGTTCTTC,CASSLGRDEQFF
TRBV28,TRBJ2-2,-,-,TGTGCCAGCAGCCAGCCCACTAGGCAAGAGGGGGAGCTGTTTTTT,CASSQPTRQEGELFF
TRBV28,TRBJ2-7,-,-,TGTGCCAGCAGCTTTGCGGTCGGTTCTGGCTACGAGCAGTACTTC,CASSFAVGSGYEQYF
TRBV7-8,TRBJ2-7,-,TRBD2,TGTGCCAGCAGCCCCGGGGCTAGCGGTACTTACGAGCAGTACTTC,CASSPGASGTYEQYF
TRBV19,TRBJ1-1,-,TRBD1,TGTGCCAGTAGTCTTCTGGTTCTGGGACAGGGATTGAACACTGAAGCTTTCTTT,CASSLLVLGQGLNTEAFF
TRBV28,TRBJ1-4,-,-,TGTGCCAGCACCGAGGGTTGGGGGAATGAAAAACTGTTTTTT,CASTEGWGNEKLFF
TRBV10-2,TRBJ1-1,-,-,TGCGCCAGCAGCCGATGGCAGGACACTGAAGCTTTCTTT,CASSRWQDTEAFF
TRBV7-9,TRBJ1-2,few,TRBD1,TGTGCCAGCAGCGCATTACAGGGGGCAAACTATGGCTACACCTTC,CASSALQGANYGYTF
TRBV5-4,TRBJ2-1,-,-,TGTGCCAGCAGCTTACAAGGGTCCTACAATGAGCAGTTCTTC,CASSLQGSYNEQFF
TRBV13,TRBJ1-2,-,-,TGTGCCAGCGGGACCACGAACTATGGCTACACCTTC,CASGTTNYGYTF
TRBV23-1,TRBJ1-1,-,-,TGCGCCAGCAGTCAACAGAAGGGTAAGGCTGAAGCTTTCTTT,CASSQQKGKAEAFF
TRBV2,TRBJ2-1,-,-,TGTGCCAGCAGAGGGGAGACCTACAATGAGCAGTTCTTC,CASRGETYNEQFF
TRBV5-1,TRBJ2-5,-,-,TGCGCCAGCAGCTTGGAGGGTATCACGAAGACCCAGTACTTC,CASSLEGITKTQYF
TRBV7-9,TRBJ2-1,-,-,TGTGCCAGCAGCTTAGCGGGACTCCTTAATCATGAGCAGTTCTTC,CASSLAGLLNHEQFF
TRBV7-9,TRBJ2-7,-,-,TGTGCCAGCAGCCCAACTGTGGGGACTCGTTACGAGCAGTACTTC,CASSPTVGTRYEQYF
TRBV5-1,TRBJ1-1,-,-,TGCGCCAGCAGCTTGGGCAGAAACACTGAAGCTTTCTTT,CASSLGRNTEAFF
TRBV5-1,TRBJ2-3,-,-,TGCGCCAGCAGCCTCGTTCGGCAGCGGGGCACAGATACGCAGTATTTT,CASSLVRQRGTDTQYF
TRBV14,TRBJ2-2,-,-,TGTGCCAGCAGCCAAGGATTTCGGATTAGGGGGGAGCTGTTTTTT,CASSQGFRIRGELFF
TRBV19,TRBJ2-1,-,-,TGTGCCAGTAAGGGGGGGTACAATGAGCAGTTCTTC,CASKGGYNEQFF
TRBV13,TRBJ2-5,-,TRBD1,TGTGCCAGCAGCTGGGACAGTCAGGACTTC,CASSWDSQDF
TRBV25-1,TRBJ2-1,-,TRBD2,TGTGCCAGCAGTGAATATGGCGGGAGGGGTAGCAATGAGCAGTTCTTC,CASSEYGGRGSNEQFF